Listed here are 15 T cell receptor beta chains from one sample, sequenced in a study of identical twins. TCRdb fed the 5' RACE reads into MiXCR, producing one record per CDR3 protein. This table has 700,000 to 950,000 distinct CDR3 sequences, around an eighth appearing once. The data also belong to a second study, concerning yellow fever vaccine responses in identical twins.

The sample taken for sequencing was PBMCs. The receptors here all came from a woman aged 18-30 years in good health.

This clonotype was counted many times. V usage is TRBV20-1 and J usage is TRBJ2-2; tentative D call: TRBD2 (5 bases). The CDR3 consists of 16 residues. The germline V and J ends were trimmed by 0 bases and 2 bases, with 13 bases remaining between them. The germline V gene encodes CDR1 DFQATT and CDR2 SNEGSKA (reference sequence). The CDR3 protein is CSARDPLGRNTGELFF. CDR3 coding DNA: TGCAGTGCTAGAGATCCGTTGGGGAGAAACACCGGGGAGCTGTTTTTT.

In its sample, this clonotype was seen a few times. The chain uses TRBV6-2 or TRBV6-3 and TRBJ1-5, with D possibly being TRBD1 (5 bases). V lost 6 bases and J 6 bases, leaving 18 bases between the germline ends. Germline values: CDR1 MNHEY, CDR2 SVGEGT. The CDR3 runs 15 residues. The CDR3 loop reads CASRTRVRGGQPQHF. The CDR3, as DNA: TGTGCCAGCAGAACAAGGGTTCGCGGGGGTCAGCCCCAGCATTTT.

This clonotype was counted many times. The chain joins TRBV5-1 to TRBJ1-4, with a tentative D call TRBD1 (6 bases). V lost 4 bases, J lost 7 bases, and 20 bases lay in between. CDR1 is SGHRS and CDR2 is YFSETQ in the germline V gene. The CDR3 has 16 residues. CDR3 in amino acids: CASSAASMGAGEKLFF. In nucleotides, the CDR3 is TGCGCCAGCAGCGCGGCTTCGATGGGGGCGGGTGAAAAACTGTTTTTT. Drawing the rest from reference TRBV5-1 and TRBJ1-4, the complete variable domain is KAGVTQTPRYLIKTRGQQVTLSCSPISGHRSVSWYQQTPGQGLQFLFEYFSETQRNKGNFPGRFSGRQFSNSRSEMNVSTLELGDSALYLCASSAASMGAGEKLFFGSGTQLSVL.

The chain recombines TRBV20-1 with TRBJ2-2, with TRBD2 matching over 12 bases. V shed 3 bases and J 3 bases; nucleotides not matched to a gene: 5. The CDR3 has 16 residues. CDR1 DFQATT and CDR2 SNEGSKA come from the germline V gene (reference sequence). The DNA for the CDR3 is TGCAGTGCTAGCGCTAGCGGGAGGGAGGACACCGGGGAGCTGTTTTTT. It is translated as CSASASGREDTGELFF.

The chain uses TRBV7-9 and TRBJ1-5; TRBD1 agrees at 9 bases. This CDR3 is built from 16 residues. V lost 4 bases, J lost 6 bases, and 10 bases stayed unmatched. CDR1 SEHNR and CDR2 FQNEAQ come from the germline V gene (reference sequence). CDR3 in DNA: TGTGCCAGCAGCTCGGGACAGGGTCCCGGAGGTCAGCCCCAGCATTTT. It specifies CASSSGQGPGGQPQHF.

This clonotype has a handful of counts. This chain links TRBV6-2 or TRBV6-3 with TRBJ1-6; possibly TRBD1 for D (5 bases). V was trimmed by 0 bases and J by 10 bases, leaving 13 bases between them. Germline lookup yields CDR1 MNHEY and CDR2 SVGEGT. The CDR3 consists of 15 residues. The CDR3 region has the DNA TGTGCCAGCAGTTACTCGGACAAGACGGAGTCACCCCTCCACTTT. It translates to CASSYSDKTESPLHF.

There are many counts of this clonotype. The chain joins TRBV12-3 or TRBV12-4 to TRBJ2-2; D not resolved. There are 13 residues in the CDR3. Trimming pared 2 bases from V and 5 bases from J, leaving 6 bases between. CDR3 sequence: CASSLRDTGELFF. The CDR3 region has the DNA TGTGCCAGCAGTTTACGTGATACCGGGGAGCTGTTTTTT.

Only a few counts were recorded for this clonotype. The chain recombines TRBV12-3 or TRBV12-4 with TRBJ1-5; tentatively, D is TRBD1 (6 bases). The CDR3 is 13 amino acids. V was cut by 7 bases and J by 0 bases, with 7 bases left in between. CDR3 protein: CASTGASNQPQHF. The CDR3, as DNA: TGTGCCAGCACAGGGGCTAGCAATCAGCCCCAGCATTTT.

This clonotype was observed once. The rearrangement links TRBV12-3 or TRBV12-4 to TRBJ2-3; TRBD2 agrees at 9 bases. After removal of 3 bases from V and 4 bases from J, the junction contained 14 bases not matched to a gene. This CDR3 spans 18 amino acids. The DNA for the CDR3 is TGTGCCAGCAGTTTCTTTGGTCGGGGAGCGGGAGGAGCAGATACGCAGTATTTT. Residues: CASSFFGRGAGGADTQYF.

The rearrangement uses TRBV10-2 and TRBJ2-3, with 14 nucleotides matching TRBD2. The CDR3 sequence is 18 residues long. Germline CDR1 and CDR2: WSHSY and SAAADI. V lost 4 bases to trimming and J lost 2 bases; unmatched junction nucleotides: 8. For the CDR3, the DNA is TGCGCCAGCAGTGCTGGGACTAGCGGGGGACTAACCACAGATACGCAGTATTTT. This codes for CASSAGTSGGLTTDTQYF.

This clonotype was found a few times. The chain carries TRBV3-1 and TRBJ2-3, with 11 positions matching TRBD2. This CDR3 region has 16 residues. CDR1 and CDR2 (germline): LGHDT, YNNKEL (reference sequence). J lost 6 bases, V lost 2 bases, and 7 bases had no gene match. CDR3 in DNA: TGTGCCAGCAGCCAACGCACTAGCGGGAGCTTGGATACGCAGTATTTT. Encoded protein: CASSQRTSGSLDTQYF.

The gene calls are TRBV14 and TRBJ2-2; 9 positions match TRBD1. The germline V gene has CDR1 SGHDN and CDR2 FVKESK. There are 23 residues in the CDR3. V shed 0 bases and J 4 bases; nucleotides not matched to a gene: 24. The CDR3 nucleotides are TGTGCCAGCAGCCAAGATCGAAACGGGACAGGGAGGCGGCTAGCGATCCGCACCGGGGAGCTGTTTTTT. Translating it yields CASSQDRNGTGRRLAIRTGELFF.

The sample holds a few counts of this clonotype. This chain connects TRBV6-1 to TRBJ1-1; D is uncertain. There are 14 residues in the CDR3. The germline V and J ends were trimmed by 10 bases and 3 bases, with 18 bases remaining between them. Per the germline V gene, CDR1 is MNHNS and CDR2 is SASEGT. CDR3 amino acids: CAIKIDGSHTEAFF. DNA of the CDR3: TGTGCCATCAAAATCGACGGCAGCCACACTGAAGCTTTCTTT.

This clonotype was picked up a small number of times. The rearrangement links TRBV15 to TRBJ1-5; D may be TRBD1 (5 bases). Germline CDR1 and CDR2: LNHNV and YYDKDF (reference sequence). Trimming cost V 0 bases and J 6 bases, with 6 bases left between them. This CDR3 contains 13 residues. CDR3 region: CATSRDGGQPQHF. CDR3 in DNA: TGTGCCACCAGCAGAGATGGGGGTCAGCCCCAGCATTTT.

This clonotype came up a few times. The rearrangement uses TRBV6-1 and TRBJ2-3; 9 nucleotides align to TRBD2. V dropped 6 bases and J dropped 5; count of bases not matched to a gene: 3. Germline V gives CDR1 MNHNS, CDR2 SASEGT. The length of the CDR3 is 13 residues. CDR3 in amino acids: CASRGGGGDTQYF. The CDR3 DNA is TGTGCCAGCAGGGGCGGGGGGGGAGATACGCAGTATTTT.